This T cell receptor (beta chain) was retrieved from a study of shared clonotypes between healthy human individuals. General observations from the study: Sequencing depth was expected to influence donor clonotype sharing.

The CDR3 totals 12 residues. Trimming stripped 6 bases from V and 8 bases from J, with 13 bases between. The germline V gene encodes CDR1 SGHTA and CDR2 FQGNSA. With respect to this clone: The antigen remains undetermined.

Assay runs were performed at deep level. Clones were sequenced by immunoSEQ multiplex PCR, and TCRdb holds only the in-frame ones, with some missing. The repertoire holds 470,000 or so clones, approximately 81% seen once, with 12% in the top ten. Sequencing input: PBMCs. This sequence joins TRBV7-2 and TRBJ1-2, with a tentative D call TRBD1 (6 bases). The source of this sequence is a middle-aged woman in good health. Some clones in this sample may be carry-over from other donors' samples. The CDR3: CASSQTGLGYTF. CDR3 DNA: TGTGCCAGCAGTCAAACAGGGCTCGGCTACACCTTC.